This T cell receptor (beta chain) was profiled in a study of cytomegalovirus exposure and HLA in healthy donors. The assay was immunoSEQ multiplex PCR, and TCRdb's table has in-frame clones only and misses some. The sample has around 150,000 clones; 80% to 85% are singletons. CDR1 is SGHNT, CDR2 YENEEA, per germline. Trimming took 4 bases from V and 5 from J; bases not matched to a gene: 6. The CDR3 has 15 residues. The TCR was taken from a man between 25 and 39 years old in good health and CMV-seropositive. V is TRBV11-3 and J is TRBJ2-5; 11 nucleotides align to TRBD1. Sequences were obtained from PBMCs. The CDR3 DNA is TGTGCCAGCAGCTCCCGGACAGGGGGCGAGGAGACCCAGTACTTC. This codes for CASSSRTGGEETQYF.